The clone carrying this T cell receptor beta chain was seen a handful of times. This entry is derived from a study of spatial heterogeneity in lung cancer. Time point specified: sample taken at primary tumor resection. Material for sequencing was whole RNA from tumor, nontumor lung or frozen PBMC, left unsorted. Around 70 TRACERx patients with early, untreated non-small cell lung cancer donated samples. A unique molecular identifier was attached to every TCR cDNA molecule. TCRdb used MiXCR to reprocess the 5' RACE reads, holding one entry per CDR3 protein. The profile shows around 87,000 distinct CDR3 sequences, over 9.5% of them singletons. This CDR3 region has 16 residues. Trimming took off 6 bases at V and 4 bases at J, with 20 bases between the two ends. CDR1 is SGHTA and CDR2 is FQGNSA in the germline V gene.

The sequence derives from a male donor with early-stage non-small cell lung cancer. The source material was PBMCs, sampled at surgery. The chain joins TRBV7-2 to TRBJ2-3, with D perhaps given as TRBD1 or TRBD2 (5 bases each). CDR3 in DNA: TGTGCCAGCAGGGGAGTGAGGACACAAACGGCAGATACGCAGTATTTT. Translation: CASRGVRTQTADTQYF.